The 2 T cell receptor beta chains in this list originate from one sample, sequenced in a study of control samples from healthy donors and cancer patients. Sequencing used immunoSEQ multiplex PCR; TCRdb keeps in-frame clones, though not all of them. The sample has more than 70,000 clones, more than 85% seen once; the top ten hold nearly 0.95%. The sequenced material came from blood. These receptors all stem from a woman under 40 in good health.

This clone was counted once. The rearrangement joins TRBV5-1 to TRBJ2-7, with TRBD1 matching 8 bases. The V and J ends lost 0 bases and 4 bases, in that order; junction bases with no gene match: 6. Germline V lookup: CDR1 SGHRS, CDR2 YFSETQ. This CDR3 region has 15 residues. The CDR3 DNA follows: TGCGCCAGCAGCTTGGCCGCGACAGGGGAGTACGAGCAGTACTTC. Its translation is CASSLAATGEYEQYF.

Turning to this clone: At one boundary the junction diverges from the germline segment, which might be a read error. The same CDR3 is also encoded by other DNA sequences in this sample. The chain links TRBV12-3 or TRBV12-4 to TRBJ1-2; tentative D call: TRBD1 (6 bases). The CDR3 spans 12 residues. The CDR3 DNA reads TGCGCCAGCAGTGCCCACAGGGATGGCTACACCTTC. The encoded protein is CASSAHRDGYTF.